What follows describes a single T cell receptor (beta chain). Authors' analysis steps: Nucleated cell number was recorded as an estimate derived from reference gene primer amplification. This table comes from immunoSEQ multiplex PCR, and its TCRdb copy is limited to in-frame clones, with some not included. V and J calls plus clone size are reproduced from that table; the DNA served to infer D and trimming. Found here are roughly 85,000 clones, about nine tenths of them singletons; the top ten hold less than 35%. Germline assignment: CDR1 LNHDA and CDR2 SQIVND (reference sequence). V was clipped by 4 bases and J by 9 bases, with 7 bases between them. The CDR3 contains 12 residues. This record comes from a study of blood T cell repertoires in COVID-19. Study information: Acute-phase and convalescent COVID-19 samples originated in the United States, Italy and Spain. PBMCs, B-cell-depleted T cells, or T cells provided the cDNA or gDNA that made up the material.

Sequences were obtained from peripheral blood. This clonotype originated in a man in his forties or fifties with active or convalescent COVID-19. The rearrangement links TRBV19 to TRBJ1-6, with D maybe TRBD1 (5 bases). As DNA, the CDR3 is TGTGCCAGTAGTACAGGGATTTCACCCCTCCACTTT. This gives the protein CASSTGISPLHF.